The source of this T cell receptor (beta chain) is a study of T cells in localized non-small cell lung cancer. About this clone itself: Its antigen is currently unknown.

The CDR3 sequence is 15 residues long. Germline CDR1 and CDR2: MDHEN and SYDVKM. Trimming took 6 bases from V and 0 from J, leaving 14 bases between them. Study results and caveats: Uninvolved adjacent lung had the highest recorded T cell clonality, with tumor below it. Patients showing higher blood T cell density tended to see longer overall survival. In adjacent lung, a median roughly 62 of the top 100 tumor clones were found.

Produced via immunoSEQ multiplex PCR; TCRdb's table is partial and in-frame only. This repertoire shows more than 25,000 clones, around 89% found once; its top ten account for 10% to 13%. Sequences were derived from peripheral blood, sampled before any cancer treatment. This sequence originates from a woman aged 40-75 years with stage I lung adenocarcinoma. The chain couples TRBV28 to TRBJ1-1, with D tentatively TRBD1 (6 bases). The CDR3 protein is CASSPSTGLNTEAFF. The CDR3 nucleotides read TGTGCCAGCAGCCCTTCGACAGGTTTGAACACTGAAGCTTTCTTT. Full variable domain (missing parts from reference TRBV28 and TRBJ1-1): DVKVTQSSRYLVKRTGEKVFLECVQDMDHENMFWYRQDPGLGLRLIYFSYDVKMKEKGDIPEGYSVSREKKERFSLILESASTNQTSMYLCASSPSTGLNTEAFFGQGTRLTVV.